The 18 T cell receptor beta chains reported below all come from one sample, sequenced in a study of blood T cell repertoires in COVID-19. This table comes from immunoSEQ multiplex PCR, and its TCRdb copy is limited to in-frame clones, with some not included. The sample lists more than 200,000 clones, about 87% seen once, with under 3.5% in the top ten. Material: peripheral blood. The receptors were sampled from a man under 40 with COVID-19, enrolled during active disease.

V usage is TRBV6-5 and J usage is TRBJ2-7; TRBD2 aligns across 7 bases. V trimming: 7 bases; J trimming: 4 bases; junction bases outside the gene matches: 10. This CDR3 has 14 residues. Germline CDR1 MNHEY, CDR2 SVGAGI. CDR3 sequence (DNA): TGTGCCAGCACCCTCAGGGAGGGAATGTACGAGCAGTACTTC. This translates into CASTLREGMYEQYF.

The chain recombines TRBV5-4 with TRBJ1-2, with D maybe TRBD1 (6 bases). CDR3 length: 17 amino acids. Per the germline V gene, CDR1 is SGHNT and CDR2 is YYREEE (reference sequence). V shed 0 bases and J shed 2 bases, with 17 bases lying between them. As DNA, the CDR3 is TGTGCCAGCAGCTTGGGACTTAGGGGACACAGAAACTATGGCTACACCTTC. This codes for CASSLGLRGHRNYGYTF.

V usage is TRBV9 and J usage is TRBJ2-7; 7 bases are a match to TRBD1. V lost 3 bases, J lost 2 bases, and 5 bases stayed unmatched. CDR1 and CDR2 from the germline V gene are SGDLS and YYNGEE. This CDR3 comprises 14 residues. The CDR3 sequence is CASSARDRPYEQYF. The CDR3 region has the DNA TGTGCCAGCAGCGCTAGGGACAGACCCTACGAGCAGTACTTC.

The V gene is TRBV23-1, the J gene TRBJ1-1, with a weak D call TRBD1 (6 bases). TRBV23-1 is noted as an ORF with a role that remains uncertain. Trimming stripped 9 bases from V and 1 base from J, with 15 bases between. CDR3 length equals 14 residues. The CDR3 bases are TGCGCCAGTTTTCCAAGGACAGCGAACACTGAAGCTTTCTTT. Translation: CASFPRTANTEAFF.

J is TRBJ2-3 and V is TRBV24-1; TRBD2 agrees at 8 bases. The V gene's germline CDR1 is KGHDR and CDR2 SFDVKD. This CDR3 comprises 17 residues. Germline trimming cut 2 bases from V and 3 bases from J; bases unmatched to any gene: 9. The CDR3 nucleotides read TGTGCCACCAGTGATTCGTTTCGCGGGGGGAAGACAGATACGCAGTATTTT. Translating it yields CATSDSFRGGKTDTQYF.

The rearrangement uses TRBV5-1 and TRBJ1-5; 9 nucleotides match TRBD1. The trim removed 1 base at V and 3 bases at J, leaving 2 bases unmatched. The CDR3 covers 15 residues. Per germline, CDR1 SGHRS and CDR2 YFSETQ. In nucleotides, the CDR3 is TGCGCCAGCAGCTTGACAGGGGGCACCAATCAGCCCCAGCATTTT. Its translation is CASSLTGGTNQPQHF.

The rearrangement links TRBV6-2 or TRBV6-3 to TRBJ2-7; 13 nucleotides agree with TRBD2. In germline, CDR1 is MNHEY, CDR2 SVGEGT. V lost 6 bases, J lost 7 bases, and 6 bases stayed unmatched. The CDR3 is 14 residues long. CDR3 sequence reads: CASSRGLAGHEQYF. The CDR3 nucleotides read TGTGCCAGCAGCCGGGGACTAGCGGGACATGAGCAGTACTTC.

The chain has TRBV18 and TRBJ2-1, with 8 bases lining up with TRBD2. V lost 9 bases and J lost 7; bases outside the gene matches: 14. Germline CDR1 is KGHSH and CDR2 is LQKENI. CDR3 length equals 15 residues. The CDR3 DNA sequence: TGTGCCAGTCGGAGGGCCGGGACTAGGTGGAATGAGCAGTTCTTC. Its translation is CASRRAGTRWNEQFF.

The chain carries TRBV15 and TRBJ2-7; 10 bases are a match to TRBD2. Trimming took 4 bases from V and 6 from J; bases not matched to a gene: 9. This CDR3 contains 15 residues. Germline assignment: CDR1 LNHNV and CDR2 YYDKDF (reference sequence). As DNA, the CDR3 is TGTGCCACCAGCACCCCCCTAGCGGGAGTAACCGAGCAGTACTTC. It codes for CATSTPLAGVTEQYF.

V usage is TRBV3-1 (or the pseudogene TRBV3-2) and J usage is TRBJ1-2, with 9 bases matching TRBD1. V was clipped by 1 base and J by 2 bases; unmatched bases: 5. Germline V CDR1 and CDR2: LGHDT, YNNKEL (reference sequence). The CDR3 covers 16 residues. The CDR3 DNA follows: TGTGCCAGCAGCCAAGCCGGGACAGGGCGCAACTATGGCTACACCTTC. This sequence encodes CASSQAGTGRNYGYTF.

This rearrangement joins TRBV28 to TRBJ1-1; D gene unclear. V was cut by 2 bases and J by 1 base, with 5 bases left in between. The CDR3 consists of 13 residues. The germline V gene has CDR1 MDHEN and CDR2 SYDVKM. The CDR3 here is CASSLRGNTEAFF. The CDR3 nucleotides are TGTGCCAGCAGTTTACGAGGGAACACTGAAGCTTTCTTT.

The rearrangement uses TRBV6-6 and TRBJ1-5; 7 bases align to TRBD1. The CDR3 has 15 residues. J lost 4 bases, V lost 5 bases, and 8 bases had no gene match. The V gene's germline CDR1 is MNHNY and CDR2 SVGAGI (reference sequence). CDR3 DNA sequence: TGTGCCAGCAGTGCTCTGACAGGGATAAATCAGCCCCAGCATTTT. It encodes CASSALTGINQPQHF.

The J gene is TRBJ2-7, the V gene TRBV6-2 or TRBV6-3; 9 nucleotides match TRBD1. CDR3 length: 16 residues. The V gene end was trimmed by 6 bases and the J gene end by 1 base; junction bases not matched to a gene: 10. In germline, CDR1 is MNHEY, CDR2 SVGEGT. The CDR3 DNA is TGTGCCAGCAGCCCTATGGACAGGGGCCCGTCCTACGAGCAGTACTTC. Its translation: CASSPMDRGPSYEQYF.

In nucleotides, the CDR3 is TGTGCCAGCAGCCCGCAGGGGAATATGAACACTGAAGCTTTCTTT. Its translation: CASSPQGNMNTEAFF. The chain recombines TRBV7-9 with TRBJ1-1; D may be TRBD1 (6 bases). From germline, CDR1 is SEHNR and CDR2 FQNEAQ (reference sequence). V lost 5 bases and J 0 bases, leaving 13 bases between the germline ends. The CDR3 totals 15 residues.

Concerning this clone: The same CDR3 also results from other DNA sequences found in this sample. The rearrangement links TRBV7-9 to TRBJ1-1; D possibly corresponds to TRBD1 (6 bases). The CDR3 has 14 residues. Trimming left V 5 bases short and J 0 bases short, with 10 bases between. CDR1 SEHNR and CDR2 FQNEAQ come from the germline V gene (reference sequence). The CDR3 sequence is CASSLGQMNTEAFF. Written as DNA, the CDR3 is TGTGCCAGCAGCCTCGGACAGATGAACACTGAAGCTTTCTTT.

A single count supports this clone. V usage is TRBV12-5 and J usage is TRBJ2-3; D is possibly TRBD2 (7 bases). V dropped 5 bases and J dropped 2 bases, with 20 bases sitting between them. Germline CDR1 and CDR2: LGHNT and FRNRAP. The CDR3 sequence is 17 residues long. DNA of the CDR3: TGTGCTAGTGGTCCGCCCGGGGGGCTATCTTACACAGATACGCAGTATTTT. Protein product: CASGPPGGLSYTDTQYF.

This clone occurred a few times. This sequence joins TRBV7-9 and TRBJ1-2; D is unclear. This CDR3 spans 15 amino acids. Trimming cost V 5 bases and J 7 bases, with 20 bases left between them. Germline V gene sequence: CDR1 SEHNR, CDR2 FQNEAQ (reference sequence). CDR3 loop: CASSPAGRPPGGYTF. For the CDR3, the DNA is TGTGCCAGCAGCCCAGCGGGCCGCCCGCCTGGTGGCTACACCTTC.

J is TRBJ2-7 and V is TRBV12-5; 8 bases map to TRBD1. From germline, CDR1 is LGHNT and CDR2 FRNRAP. The V gene end was trimmed by 9 bases and the J gene end by 6 bases; junction bases not matched to a gene: 13. CDR3 length equals 14 residues. The CDR3 bases are TGTGCTAGGGTCGAGGGGCAGGGGGCGGTCGAGCAGTACTTC. It is translated as CARVEGQGAVEQYF.